Listed below are T cell receptor beta chains from one sample, sequenced in a study of T cell changes during pregnancy in multiple sclerosis. Sequenced by immunoSEQ multiplex PCR; TCRdb stores in-frame clones only, minus some. The sample comprises over 35,000 clones, 70% to 90% of which are singletons, and 0.5% to 0.65% rests with the top ten. The sample here was CD4+ T cells from peripheral blood mononuclear cells, taken in the first trimester of pregnancy. These receptors all stem from a female donor with multiple sclerosis, enrolled in a pregnancy study. Each CDR3 is given with its conserved first and last residue.

cdr3_aa j_call v_call
CATNDGQGFTDTQYF TRBJ2-3 TRBV15
CASTRDRTATNEKLFF TRBJ1-4 TRBV2
CASSYAGYRGYEQYF TRBJ2-7 TRBV6-5
CASSPQTNVGRETQYF TRBJ2-5 TRBV4-3
CASSLAHGDSGNTIYF TRBJ1-3 TRBV7-6
CASSLGGVGDEQYF TRBJ2-7 TRBV6-1
CAWSKGLAYAGELFF TRBJ2-2 TRBV30
CSARDLTEAFF TRBJ1-1 TRBV20-1
CAWSVPPRGTYEQYF TRBJ2-7 TRBV30
CASSPGQGPSYEQYF TRBJ2-7 TRBV18
CASSSSGTNKNTGELFF TRBJ2-2 TRBV7-2
CASSATRQGAGGYTF TRBJ1-2 TRBV6-1
CAISESTGNPYEQYF TRBJ2-7 TRBV10-3
CAWSVLSSGNTIYF TRBJ1-3 TRBV30
CASSLVGGRSSYEQYF TRBJ2-7 TRBV7-9
CASSSRGQGRGEKLFF TRBJ1-4 TRBV7-9
CSVVRPGANVLTF TRBJ2-6 TRBV29-1
CASDRGYRSYNEQFF TRBJ2-1 TRBV23-1
CASSPPVPSYNEQFF TRBJ2-1 TRBV18
CASSPGQGGGRQPQHF TRBJ1-5 TRBV21-1
CASSFHGTGLTGELFF TRBJ2-2 TRBV11-3
CASSPAGGIGDTDTQYF TRBJ2-3 TRBV7-9
CASTLGEGLANEQFF TRBJ2-1 TRBV5-1
CAISESTRGGYGYTF TRBJ1-2 TRBV10-3
CASSFELLRMVQYF TRBJ2-3 TRBV7-2
CASSPGGSLREQYF TRBJ2-7 TRBV11-2
CASSFSGDNYGYTF TRBJ1-2 TRBV5-1
CASSLTGELTGELFF TRBJ2-2 TRBV7-2
CASSRLSTANTEAFF TRBJ1-1 TRBV18
CASSSVTGGTDTQYF TRBJ2-3 TRBV5-6
CASSYSQGTYEQYF TRBJ2-7 TRBV6-5
CASSAGGARETQYF TRBJ2-5 TRBV5-1
CASSPGTGGAKTAKNIQYF TRBJ2-4 TRBV9
CASSPTGGSLYEQYF TRBJ2-7 TRBV5-6
CSVEDVIASGGIGGGTQYF TRBJ2-5 TRBV29-1
CAGGTGGAPYEQYF TRBJ2-7 TRBV2
CASSQDPQALSSGANVLTF TRBJ2-6 TRBV4-3
CAINPGDHGYTF TRBJ1-2 TRBV10-3
CASSKAGWNTGELFF TRBJ2-2 TRBV7-8
CASSQYRGQHAGYTF TRBJ1-2 TRBV11-2